This T cell receptor (beta chain) was recovered during a study of blood T cell repertoires in COVID-19. TCRdb keeps only in-frame clones here, not all; method: immunoSEQ multiplex PCR. The table lists 250,000 to 300,000 clones, roughly 85% of them singletons. Sequenced: PBMCs or T cells enriched from blood (not recorded which). The receptor comes from a woman aged 45-65 years who had been exposed to COVID-19.

The CDR3 here is CASSEYGGRNQPQHF. The CDR3 region has the DNA TGTGCCAGCAGTGAATACGGGGGTCGCAATCAGCCCCAGCATTTT. The V and J genes are TRBV2 and TRBJ1-5; maybe TRBD1 (5 bases). Trimming left V 2 bases short and J 2 bases short, with 10 bases between. The length of the CDR3 is 15 residues. The germline CDR1 and CDR2 sequences are SNHLY and FYNNEI. The full variable domain, with the rest looked up from reference TRBV2 and TRBJ1-5, is EPEVTQTPSHQVTQMGQEVILRCVPISNHLYFYWYRQILGQKVEFLVSFYNNEISEKSEIFDDQFSVERPDGSNFTLKIRSTKLEDSAMYFCASSEYGGRNQPQHFGDGTRLSIL.